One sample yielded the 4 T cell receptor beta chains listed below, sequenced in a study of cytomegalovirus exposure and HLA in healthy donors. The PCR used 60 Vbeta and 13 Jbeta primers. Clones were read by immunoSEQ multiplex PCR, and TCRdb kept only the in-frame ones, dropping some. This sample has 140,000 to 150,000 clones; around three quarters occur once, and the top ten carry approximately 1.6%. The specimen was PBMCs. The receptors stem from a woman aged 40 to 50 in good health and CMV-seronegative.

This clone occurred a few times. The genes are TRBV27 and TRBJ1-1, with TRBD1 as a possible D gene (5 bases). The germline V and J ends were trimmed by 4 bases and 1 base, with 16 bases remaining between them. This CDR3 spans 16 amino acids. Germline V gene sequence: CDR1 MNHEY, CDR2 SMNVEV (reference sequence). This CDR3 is CASSYTGIWENTEAFF. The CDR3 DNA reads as TGTGCCAGCAGTTACACAGGTATTTGGGAGAACACTGAAGCTTTCTTT.

The CDR3 nucleotides read TGTGCCAGCAGCTTCAGGGCGGTTAGCTCCTACAATGAGCAGTTCTTC. Translated: CASSFRAVSSYNEQFF. This chain joins TRBV7-2 and TRBJ2-1; the D gene is possibly TRBD1 (5 bases). CDR3 length: 16 residues. With 3 bases removed from V and 0 bases from J, the gap between germline ends came to 12 bases. Germline CDR1 and CDR2: SGHTA and FQGNSA. Looking up the rest from reference TRBV7-2 and TRBJ2-1 gives the full variable domain: GAGVSQSPSNKVTEKGKDVELRCDPISGHTALYWYRQSLGQGLEFLIYFQGNSAPDKSGLPSDRFSAERTGGSVSTLTIQRTQQEDSAVYLCASSFRAVSSYNEQFFGPGTRLTVL.

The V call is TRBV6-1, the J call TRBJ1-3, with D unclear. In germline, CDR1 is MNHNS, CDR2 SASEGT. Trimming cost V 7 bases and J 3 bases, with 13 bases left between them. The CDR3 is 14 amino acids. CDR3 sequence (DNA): TGTGCCAGCATAACCGGGTTCCGTGGAAACACCATATATTTT. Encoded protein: CASITGFRGNTIYF.

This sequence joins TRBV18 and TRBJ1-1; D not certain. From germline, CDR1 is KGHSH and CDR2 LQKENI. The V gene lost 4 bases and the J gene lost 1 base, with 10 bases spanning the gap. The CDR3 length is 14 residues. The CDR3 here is CASSLFARNTEAFF. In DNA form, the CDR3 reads TGTGCCAGCTCACTCTTCGCCAGGAACACTGAAGCTTTCTTT.